The present T cell receptor beta chain was sequenced within a study of long-term antiretroviral therapy in people with HIV. Findings of the study overall: The range of CDR3 lengths in HIV repertoires proved narrower than that found in controls.

With survey level as its setting, the immunoSEQ assay was v3.0. The repertoire was sequenced with immunoSEQ multiplex PCR; TCRdb's copy has only in-frame clones and lacks some. Here the sample spans roughly 15,000 clones, around 90% being singletons. This CDR3 has 17 amino acids. Trimming left V 1 base short and J 3 bases short, with 13 bases between. Germline loops: CDR1 SGHVS, CDR2 FNYEAQ. Notes on this clone: No antigen is known for it.

This chain joins TRBV7-6 and TRBJ1-6; D is unclear. The material was unsorted PBMCs, obtained 2.2 to 2.4 years before starting antiretroviral therapy. This clonotype originated in a woman aged 25 to 39 with HIV. Here the CDR3 DNA reads TGTGCCAGCAGCTTAGAACGGAGTTCCAACTATAATTCACCCCTCCACTTT. It encodes CASSLERSSNYNSPLHF.